The 21 T cell receptor beta chains presented below share a single source sample, sequenced in a study of OX40 agonist ivuxolimab in advanced cancers. Here immunoSEQ multiplex PCR was the method, and the copy in TCRdb shows in-frame clones only, minus some. The sample records tens of thousands of clones, about 86% being singletons. The material was CD4+ or CD8+ T cells sorted from blood, obtained in a trial of the OX40 agonist ivuxolimab. Receptors originate from an adult with an advanced solid tumor such as melanoma, head and neck, liver or kidney cancer.

V gene TRBV14 combines with J gene TRBJ1-6; possibly TRBD1 for D (6 bases). Germline V gives CDR1 SGHDN, CDR2 FVKESK. This CDR3 region has 16 residues. Trimming stripped 4 bases from V and 0 bases from J, with 10 bases between. The CDR3 loop reads CASSPIQGSYNSPLHF. The CDR3 DNA follows: TGTGCCAGCAGCCCCATACAGGGCTCCTATAATTCACCCCTCCACTTT.

The V call is TRBV10-1, the J call TRBJ2-3; D may correspond to TRBD1 or TRBD2 (5 bases each). In germline, CDR1 is WNHNN, CDR2 SYGVQD (reference sequence). The CDR3 has 13 residues. Deletions cut 7 bases from V and 3 bases from J, with 11 bases between. The DNA of the CDR3 is TGCGCCAGCAAAGAGGGGTCAACAGATACGCAGTATTTT. This gives the protein CASKEGSTDTQYF.

This sequence joins TRBV2 and TRBJ2-6, with a possible D match to TRBD2 (6 bases). The CDR3 extends over 15 amino acids. CDR1 is SNHLY, CDR2 FYNNEI, per germline. Trimming took 4 bases from V and 2 from J, leaving 9 bases between them. The CDR3 region is CASSGAGTGANVLTF. CDR3 coding DNA: TGTGCCAGCAGTGGTGCGGGGACTGGGGCCAACGTCCTGACTTTC.

The chain carries TRBV2 and TRBJ1-6, with D perhaps matching TRBD1 (5 bases). Germline V lookup: CDR1 SNHLY, CDR2 FYNNEI. With 2 bases removed from V and 9 bases from J, the gap between germline ends came to 11 bases. The CDR3 runs 14 residues. The CDR3 coding sequence is TGTGCCAGCAGTGAACAGGGACTAGGTTCACCCCTCCACTTT. Encoded protein: CASSEQGLGSPLHF. The variable domain in full, completed from reference TRBV2 and TRBJ1-6, reads EPEVTQTPSHQVTQMGQEVILRCVPISNHLYFYWYRQILGQKVEFLVSFYNNEISEKSEIFDDQFSVERPDGSNFTLKIRSTKLEDSAMYFCASSEQGLGSPLHFGNGTRLTVT.

The rearrangement joins TRBV28 to TRBJ1-5, with D tentatively TRBD1 (5 bases). With 6 bases removed from V and 0 bases from J, the gap between germline ends came to 12 bases. Looked up from germline, CDR1 is MDHEN and CDR2 is SYDVKM. The CDR3 runs to 15 residues. CDR3 DNA: TGTGCCAGCAGCCGTACAGGTTCTAGCAATCAGCCCCAGCATTTT. Its translation: CASSRTGSSNQPQHF. Filled out from reference TRBV28 and TRBJ1-5, the complete variable domain reads DVKVTQSSRYLVKRTGEKVFLECVQDMDHENMFWYRQDPGLGLRLIYFSYDVKMKEKGDIPEGYSVSREKKERFSLILESASTNQTSMYLCASSRTGSSNQPQHFGDGTRLSIL.

The J gene is TRBJ1-1, the V gene TRBV28; D gene uncertain. The CDR3 sequence is 12 residues long. The V and J ends lost 10 bases and 0 bases respectively, with 9 bases between them. CDR1 MDHEN and CDR2 SYDVKM come from the germline V gene. The CDR3 loop reads CAIRSMNTEAFF. In DNA, the CDR3 is TGTGCCATCAGAAGCATGAACACTGAAGCTTTCTTT.

The chain employs TRBV27 and TRBJ2-3; 7 bases agree with TRBD1. CDR1 is MNHEY, CDR2 SMNVEV, per germline (reference sequence). The CDR3 is made up of 17 amino acids. V was pared by 4 bases and J by 5 bases, with 15 bases of the junction left unmatched. CDR3: CASSYQRTGKKGDTQYF. The CDR3 DNA is TGTGCCAGCAGTTACCAACGGACAGGAAAAAAGGGAGATACGCAGTATTTT.

V usage is TRBV6-1 and J usage is TRBJ1-5; D is ambiguous. The germline CDR1 and CDR2 sequences are MNHNS and SASEGT. Trimming took 7 bases from V and 5 from J, leaving 15 bases between them. CDR3 length equals 14 residues. The CDR3 region has the DNA TGTGCCAGCATGGGAGGGAGCCGGGATCAGCCCCAGCATTTT. It yields the protein CASMGGSRDQPQHF.

This sequence joins TRBV18 and TRBJ1-1; D not resolved. Germline CDR1 KGHSH, CDR2 LQKENI. Deletions cut 0 bases from V and 1 base from J, with 18 bases between. The length of the CDR3 is 18 residues. The CDR3 protein is CASSPPAPRPGSNTEAFF. The CDR3 coding sequence is TGTGCCAGCTCACCACCCGCCCCGCGACCCGGGTCGAACACTGAAGCTTTCTTT.

The gene calls are TRBV19 and TRBJ2-3; a possible D gene is TRBD1 (5 bases). Trimming cost V 2 bases and J 0 bases, with 9 bases left between them. Germline loops: CDR1 LNHDA, CDR2 SQIVND (reference sequence). The CDR3 has 15 amino acids. This CDR3 is CASSILGASTDTQYF. The CDR3 DNA is TGTGCCAGTAGTATATTAGGGGCCAGCACAGATACGCAGTATTTT.

The genes are TRBV30 and TRBJ2-7; D may be TRBD2 (6 bases). V was cut by 5 bases and J by 3 bases, with 8 bases left in between. Germline loops: CDR1 GTSNPN, CDR2 SVGIG (reference sequence). The CDR3 is 11 residues long. CDR3: CAWASVYEQYF. The CDR3 bases are TGTGCCTGGGCTAGCGTCTACGAGCAGTACTTC.

Regarding this clone: An end of the junction differs from the germline gene, which may be a read error. The chain employs TRBV29-1 and TRBJ1-5, with D unclear. This CDR3 is 12 amino acids long. Germline V CDR1 and CDR2: SQVTM, ANQGSEA. The CDR3 reads CSVVRDKSAPAF. The DNA for the CDR3 is TGCAGCGTTGTAAGGGATAAATCAGCCCCAGCATTT. The variable domain in full, with the rest retrieved from reference TRBV29-1 and TRBJ1-5, is SAVISQKPSRDICQRGTSLTIQCQVDSQVTMMFWYRQQPGQSLTLIATANQGSEATYESGFVIDKFPISRPNLTFSTLTVSNMSPEDSSIYLCSVVRDKSAPAFGDGTRLSIL.

The chain carries TRBV7-3 and TRBJ2-1; 9 positions agree with TRBD1. The V gene's germline CDR1 is SGHTA and CDR2 FQGTGA. After removal of 4 bases from V and 6 bases from J, the junction contained 7 bases not matched to a gene. The CDR3 sequence is 15 residues long. Here the CDR3 DNA reads TGTGCCAGCAGCTATAACAGGGGGCTGGGCAATGAGCAGTTCTTC. Translating gives CASSYNRGLGNEQFF. Supplemented by reference TRBV7-3 and TRBJ2-1, the full variable domain reads GAGVSQTPSNKVTEKGKYVELRCDPISGHTALYWYRQSLGQGPEFLIYFQGTGAADDSGLPNDRFFAVRPEGSVSTLKIQRTERGDSAVYLCASSYNRGLGNEQFFGPGTRLTVL.

This chain uses TRBV11-2 with TRBJ2-7; TRBD2 is a possible D gene (6 bases). The CDR3 spans 19 residues. Trimming removed 3 bases from V and 0 bases from J, with 24 bases in between. Germline CDR1 is SGHAT and CDR2 is FQNNGV. The CDR3 DNA reads TGTGCCAGCAGCTTTCCTCCGGACCGGAGGAGGGAGAGCTCCTACGAGCAGTACTTC. It specifies CASSFPPDRRRESSYEQYF.

The chain carries TRBV5-1 and TRBJ1-3, with a possible D match to TRBD1 (5 bases). Trimming removed 4 bases at V and 2 bases at J, with 13 bases between. Germline CDR1 SGHRS, CDR2 YFSETQ. This CDR3 spans 15 amino acids. The CDR3 DNA reads TGCGCCAGCAGCCACGGGGACGCTACTGGAAACACCATATATTTT. It yields the protein CASSHGDATGNTIYF.

This clone was seen once. CDR3 amino acids: CASSLTNSPLHF. The CDR3 coding sequence is TGTGCCAGCAGCTTAACCAATTCACCCCTCCACTTT. The chain couples TRBV7-8 to TRBJ1-6, with no clear D. The germline V and J ends were trimmed by 2 bases and 7 bases, with 3 bases remaining between them. The length of the CDR3 is 12 residues. Germline V gives CDR1 SGHVS, CDR2 FQNEAQ.

The chain recombines TRBV6-5 with TRBJ1-2, with D possibly TRBD1 on 6 matching bases. V gave up 2 bases and J gave up 8 bases, with 18 bases separating them. CDR3 length equals 15 residues. Germline V CDR1 and CDR2: MNHEY, SVGAGI. The CDR3 DNA follows: TGTGCCAGCAGTTACGAGGGGGGGCTCGCGGGAGGCTACACCTTC. Amino acids: CASSYEGGLAGGYTF.

The genes are TRBV6-1 and TRBJ1-5; D ambiguous. The CDR3 is made up of 15 amino acids. From germline, CDR1 is MNHNS and CDR2 SASEGT. V lost 2 bases to trimming and J lost 5 bases, with 13 bases between them. CDR3 loop: CASSERYQHDQPQHF. The CDR3 bases are TGTGCCAGCAGTGAACGGTACCAACACGATCAGCCCCAGCATTTT.

Only a few counts were recorded for this clone. The gene calls are TRBV28 and TRBJ1-6, with 8 nucleotides matching TRBD1. The CDR3 runs to 15 residues. Germline CDR1 reads MDHEN; CDR2 reads SYDVKM. The ends lost 4 bases at V and 9 bases at J; junction bases unmatched: 8. CDR3 bases: TGTGCCAGCAGTTCCTGGGACAGGTCGGGTTCACCCCTCCACTTT. Encoded protein: CASSSWDRSGSPLHF. The variable domain in full, with the rest retrieved from reference TRBV28 and TRBJ1-6, is DVKVTQSSRYLVKRTGEKVFLECVQDMDHENMFWYRQDPGLGLRLIYFSYDVKMKEKGDIPEGYSVSREKKERFSLILESASTNQTSMYLCASSSWDRSGSPLHFGNGTRLTVT.

This sequence joins TRBV19 and TRBJ1-5; 7 nucleotides match TRBD1. Per the germline V gene, CDR1 is LNHDA and CDR2 is SQIVND (reference sequence). The length of the CDR3 is 15 residues. With V trimmed by 3 bases and J by 6 bases, 8 bases remained unmatched. The CDR3: CASSIFRQGSQPQHF. The CDR3 bases are TGTGCCAGTAGTATTTTCCGACAGGGTAGTCAGCCCCAGCATTTT.

The chain joins TRBV28 to TRBJ2-7, with TRBD1 as a possible D gene (7 bases). Germline V gene sequence: CDR1 MDHEN, CDR2 SYDVKM. There are 15 residues in the CDR3. V lost 7 bases and J lost 4, with 20 bases in between. CDR3 coding DNA: TGTGCCAGCACCTCTGGAGGGGGCCCCATTTACGAGCAGTACTTC. Its protein is CASTSGGGPIYEQYF.